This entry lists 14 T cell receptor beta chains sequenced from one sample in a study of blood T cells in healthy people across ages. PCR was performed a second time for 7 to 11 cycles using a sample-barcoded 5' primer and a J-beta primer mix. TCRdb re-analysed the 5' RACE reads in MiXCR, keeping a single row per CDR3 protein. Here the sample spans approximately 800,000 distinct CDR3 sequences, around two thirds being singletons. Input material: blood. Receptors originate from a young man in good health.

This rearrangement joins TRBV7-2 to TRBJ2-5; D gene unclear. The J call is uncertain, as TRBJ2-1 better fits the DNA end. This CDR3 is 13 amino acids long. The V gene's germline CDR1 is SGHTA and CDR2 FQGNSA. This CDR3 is CASSPVYQETQFF. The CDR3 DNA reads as TGTGCCAGCAGCCCGGTGTACCAAGAGACCCAGTTCTTC.

CDR3: CASVKTDTQYF. CDR3 DNA: TGTGCCAGCGTGAAAACAGATACGCAGTATTTT. J is TRBJ2-3 and V is TRBV7-9; no clear D gene. Deletions cut 8 bases from V and 3 bases from J, with 6 bases between. In germline, CDR1 is SEHNR, CDR2 FQNEAQ (reference sequence). The CDR3 extends over 11 amino acids.

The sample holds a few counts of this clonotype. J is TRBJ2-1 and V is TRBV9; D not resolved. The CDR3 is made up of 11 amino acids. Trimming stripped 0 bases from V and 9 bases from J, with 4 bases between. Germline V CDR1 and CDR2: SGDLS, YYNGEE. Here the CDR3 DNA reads TGTGCCAGCAGCGTAGACACTGAGCAGTTCTTC. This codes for CASSVDTEQFF.

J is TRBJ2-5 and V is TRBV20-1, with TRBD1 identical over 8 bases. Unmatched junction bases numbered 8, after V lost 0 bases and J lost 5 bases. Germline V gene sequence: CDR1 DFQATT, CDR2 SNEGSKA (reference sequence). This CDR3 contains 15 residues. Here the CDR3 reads CSARDTGGIGETQYF. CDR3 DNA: TGCAGTGCTAGAGATACAGGGGGGATCGGGGAGACCCAGTACTTC.

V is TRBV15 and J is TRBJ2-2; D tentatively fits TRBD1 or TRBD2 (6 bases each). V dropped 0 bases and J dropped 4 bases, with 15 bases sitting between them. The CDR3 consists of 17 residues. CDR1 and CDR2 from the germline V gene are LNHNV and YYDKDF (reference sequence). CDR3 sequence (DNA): TGTGCCACCAGCAGAGATCGAGGGGGGCGAGGCACCGGGGAGCTGTTTTTT. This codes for CATSRDRGGRGTGELFF.

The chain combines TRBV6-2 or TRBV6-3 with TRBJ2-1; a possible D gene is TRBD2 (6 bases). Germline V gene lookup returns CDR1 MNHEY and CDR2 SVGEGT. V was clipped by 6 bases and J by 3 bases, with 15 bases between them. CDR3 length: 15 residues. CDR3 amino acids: CASRLTSIFYNEQFF. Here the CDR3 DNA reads TGTGCCAGCAGGTTAACTAGCATCTTCTACAATGAGCAGTTCTTC.

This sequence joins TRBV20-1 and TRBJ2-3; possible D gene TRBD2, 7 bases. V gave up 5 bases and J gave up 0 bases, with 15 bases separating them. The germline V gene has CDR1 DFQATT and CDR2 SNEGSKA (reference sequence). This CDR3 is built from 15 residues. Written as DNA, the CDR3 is TGCAGTGCTGGAAGAGGGGGGGCTAGCACAGATACGCAGTATTTT. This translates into CSAGRGGASTDTQYF.

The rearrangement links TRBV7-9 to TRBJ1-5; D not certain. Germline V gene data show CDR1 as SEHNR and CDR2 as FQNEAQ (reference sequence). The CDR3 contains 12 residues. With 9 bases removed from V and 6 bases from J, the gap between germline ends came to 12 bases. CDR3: CASSLGSQPQHF. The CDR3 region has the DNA TGTGCCAGTAGCCTAGGGAGTCAGCCCCAGCATTTT.

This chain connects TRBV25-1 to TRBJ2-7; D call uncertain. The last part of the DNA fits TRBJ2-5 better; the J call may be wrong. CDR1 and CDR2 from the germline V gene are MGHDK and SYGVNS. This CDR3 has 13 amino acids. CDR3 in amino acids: CASSGLLRETQYF. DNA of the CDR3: TGTGCCAGCAGTGGGCTACTACGGGAGACCCAGTACTTC.

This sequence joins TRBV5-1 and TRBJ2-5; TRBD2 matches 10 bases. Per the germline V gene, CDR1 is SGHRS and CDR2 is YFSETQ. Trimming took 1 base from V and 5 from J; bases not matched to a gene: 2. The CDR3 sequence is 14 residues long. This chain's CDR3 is CASSLLAGDETQYF. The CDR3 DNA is TGCGCCAGCAGCTTGCTAGCGGGGGATGAGACCCAGTACTTC.

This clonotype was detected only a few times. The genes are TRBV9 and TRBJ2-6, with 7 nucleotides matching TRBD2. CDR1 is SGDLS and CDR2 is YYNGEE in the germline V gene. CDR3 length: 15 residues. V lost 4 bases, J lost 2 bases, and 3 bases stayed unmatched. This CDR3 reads CASSSAGAGANVLTF. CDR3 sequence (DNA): TGTGCCAGCAGCTCTGCGGGGGCTGGGGCCAACGTCCTGACTTTC.

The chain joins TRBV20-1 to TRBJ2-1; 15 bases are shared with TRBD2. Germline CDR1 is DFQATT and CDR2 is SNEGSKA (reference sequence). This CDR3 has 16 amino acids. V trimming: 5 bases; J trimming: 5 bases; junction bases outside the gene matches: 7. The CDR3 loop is CSAEPGLAGGHNEQFF. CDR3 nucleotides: TGCAGTGCTGAACCGGGACTAGCGGGGGGACACAATGAGCAGTTCTTC.

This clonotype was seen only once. CDR3 amino acids: CSVAEGLGTDTQYF. As DNA, the CDR3 is TGCAGCGTGGCGGAGGGACTTGGCACAGATACGCAGTATTTT. The chain is built from TRBV29-1 and TRBJ2-3, with D perhaps matching TRBD2 (6 bases). In germline, CDR1 is SQVTM, CDR2 ANQGSEA. V lost 6 bases to trimming and J lost 1 base, with 14 bases between them. The CDR3 extends over 14 amino acids.

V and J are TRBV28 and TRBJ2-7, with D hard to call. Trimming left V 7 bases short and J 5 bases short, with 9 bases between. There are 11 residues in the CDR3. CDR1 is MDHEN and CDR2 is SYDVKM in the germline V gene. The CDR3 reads CASTWDHEQYF. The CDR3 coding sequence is TGTGCCAGCACTTGGGATCACGAGCAGTACTTC.